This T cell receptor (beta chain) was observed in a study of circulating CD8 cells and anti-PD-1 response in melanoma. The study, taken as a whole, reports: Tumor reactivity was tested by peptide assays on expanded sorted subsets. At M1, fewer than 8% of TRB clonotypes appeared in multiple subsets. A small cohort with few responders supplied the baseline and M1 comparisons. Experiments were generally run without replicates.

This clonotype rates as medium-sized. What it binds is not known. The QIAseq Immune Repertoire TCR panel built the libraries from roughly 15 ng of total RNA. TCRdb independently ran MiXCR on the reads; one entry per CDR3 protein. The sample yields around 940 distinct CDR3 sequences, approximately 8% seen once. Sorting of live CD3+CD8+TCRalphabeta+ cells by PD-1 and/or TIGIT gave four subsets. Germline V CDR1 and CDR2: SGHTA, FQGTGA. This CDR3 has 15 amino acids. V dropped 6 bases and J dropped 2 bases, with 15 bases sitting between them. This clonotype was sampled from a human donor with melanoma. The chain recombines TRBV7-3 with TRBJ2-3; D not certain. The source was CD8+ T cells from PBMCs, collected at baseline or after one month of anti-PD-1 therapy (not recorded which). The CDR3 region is CASSPERGYTDTQYF. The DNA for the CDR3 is TGTGCCAGCAGTCCCGAGCGTGGATACACAGATACGCAGTATTTT. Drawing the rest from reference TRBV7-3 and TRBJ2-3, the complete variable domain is GAGVSQTPSNKVTEKGKYVELRCDPISGHTALYWYRQSLGQGPEFLIYFQGTGAADDSGLPNDRFFAVRPEGSVSTLKIQRTERGDSAVYLCASSPERGYTDTQYFGPGTRLTVL.